Shown below are 28 T cell receptor beta chains from a single sample sequenced in a study of T-cell memory formation after mild COVID-19. One entry per CDR3 protein results from TCRdb running MiXCR on the 5' RACE reads. Among 150,000 to 200,000 distinct CDR3 sequences listed, roughly 15% were seen once. Sequences were obtained from PBMCs or a T cell subset sorted from them (not recorded which). These receptor sequences come from an adult woman who had mild COVID-19 (a few samples of this study predate the infection). Cell type and time point are not known.

This clonotype has more than one count but fewer than ten. This chain's CDR3 is CASSPLIEQFF. The CDR3 DNA sequence: TGTGCCAGCAGCCCGCTCATTGAGCAGTTCTTC. The V call is TRBV7-9, the J call TRBJ2-1, with D uncertain. In germline, CDR1 is SEHNR, CDR2 FQNEAQ (reference sequence). CDR3 length: 11 residues. V lost 5 bases and J lost 9, with 8 bases in between.

The gene calls are TRBV12-3 or TRBV12-4 and TRBJ1-1; weak D call: TRBD1 (6 bases). The CDR3 loop spans 15 amino acids. The V end lost 3 bases, the J end lost 5 bases, and 16 bases lay between the germline ends. The CDR3 here is CASSFRGGAKTEAFF. CDR3 bases: TGTGCCAGCAGTTTCAGGGGAGGGGCGAAAACTGAAGCTTTCTTT.

V usage is TRBV6-6 and J usage is TRBJ1-1, with D unresolved. Trimming cost V 0 bases and J 0 bases, with 8 bases left between them. Germline CDR1 is MNHNY and CDR2 is SVGAGI (reference sequence). The CDR3 runs 15 residues. The CDR3 protein is CASSYSRRMNTEAFF. CDR3 bases: TGTGCCAGCAGTTACTCTCGGAGAATGAACACTGAAGCTTTCTTT.

The table lists this clonotype with many counts. The chain recombines TRBV20-1 with TRBJ1-4; D uncertain. The CDR3 spans 14 residues. CDR1 and CDR2 from the germline V gene are DFQATT and SNEGSKA (reference sequence). V was clipped by 1 base and J by 6 bases, with 12 bases between them. CDR3 protein: CSARVRATDEKLFF. CDR3 nucleotides: TGCAGTGCTAGAGTGAGGGCCACGGATGAAAAACTGTTTTTT.

The chain combines TRBV9 with TRBJ1-4; unclear D gene. CDR3 length: 13 residues. Germline CDR1 and CDR2: SGDLS and YYNGEE. Trimming took 4 bases from V and 4 from J, leaving 8 bases between them. The CDR3 DNA is TGTGCCAGCAGCCGGGATTTTAATGAAAAACTGTTTTTT. Translation: CASSRDFNEKLFF.

The rearrangement links TRBV6-2 or TRBV6-3 to TRBJ2-2, with 10 bases that match TRBD2. The CDR3 extends over 22 amino acids. V shed 4 bases, J shed 1 base, and the junction held 21 bases outside the gene matches. From germline, CDR1 is MNHEY and CDR2 SVGEGT. The CDR3 nucleotides are TGTGCCAGCAGTTTCCCTCGCGTAACTAGCGGGGAGACCACACTGAACACCGGGGAGCTGTTTTTT. Translated: CASSFPRVTSGETTLNTGELFF.

This rearrangement joins TRBV7-9 to TRBJ2-1; D unclear. The V gene lost 2 bases and the J gene lost 6 bases, with 14 bases spanning the gap. This CDR3 has 15 amino acids. Germline CDR1 is SEHNR and CDR2 is FQNEAQ (reference sequence). The CDR3 loop is CASSLTPVPFNEQFF. The CDR3 region has the DNA TGTGCCAGCAGCTTAACCCCAGTTCCTTTCAATGAGCAGTTCTTC.

The J gene is TRBJ2-3, the V gene TRBV20-1, with 9 bases aligning to TRBD2. There are 14 residues in the CDR3. Looked up from germline, CDR1 is DFQATT and CDR2 is SNEGSKA (reference sequence). Germline trimming cut 2 bases from V and 3 bases from J; bases unmatched to any gene: 3. This CDR3 reads CSARPGLATDTQYF. For the CDR3, the DNA is TGCAGTGCTAGACCTGGACTAGCGACAGATACGCAGTATTTT.

This clonotype was recorded many times. The V call is TRBV7-9, the J call TRBJ2-5, with 7 positions matching TRBD1. Trimming cost V 6 bases and J 4 bases; bases outside gene matches: 17. Germline assignment: CDR1 SEHNR and CDR2 FQNEAQ (reference sequence). The CDR3 is 17 amino acids. CDR3 nucleotides: TGTGCCAGCAGTTCGAGCATGTCCCGACAGGGACCAGAGACCCAGTACTTC. It encodes CASSSSMSRQGPETQYF.

The chain joins TRBV19 to TRBJ2-5; possibly TRBD2 for D (7 bases). The CDR3 is made up of 13 amino acids. Trimming took off 10 bases at V and 4 bases at J, with 16 bases between the two ends. Germline CDR1 LNHDA, CDR2 SQIVND (reference sequence). The CDR3 bases are TGTGCCACTGGGGGCGGGAGAGGAGAGACCCAGTACTTC. This encodes CATGGGRGETQYF.

This clonotype has just a few counts. CDR3 protein: CASSFRVETQYF. In nucleotides, the CDR3 is TGTGCCAGCAGTTTTAGGGTTGAGACCCAGTACTTC. The V call is TRBV12-3 or TRBV12-4, the J call TRBJ2-5, with D uncertain. V lost 3 bases, J lost 5 bases, and 7 bases lay in between. This CDR3 has 12 residues.

The DNA for the CDR3 is TGTGCCAGCAGTTCTGCTAGCGGGAGGTACAATGAGCAGTTCTTC. Residues: CASSSASGRYNEQFF. The chain joins TRBV6-2 or TRBV6-3 to TRBJ2-1; 11 nucleotides align to TRBD2. The CDR3 has 15 amino acids. With 4 bases clipped from V and 4 bases from J, the junction kept 3 bases outside the gene matches. CDR1 MNHEY and CDR2 SVGEGT come from the germline V gene.

The chain uses TRBV18 and TRBJ1-3, with a weak D call TRBD1 (5 bases). The CDR3 loop spans 15 amino acids. Trimming removed 3 bases at V and 0 bases at J, with 9 bases between. Germline assignment: CDR1 KGHSH and CDR2 LQKENI. The CDR3 sequence: CASSPGTYSGNTIYF. DNA for the CDR3: TGTGCCAGCTCACCGGGGACCTACTCTGGAAACACCATATATTTT.

In this sample, this clonotype turned up many times. J is TRBJ2-1 and V is TRBV10-3; 7 positions agree with TRBD1. This CDR3 spans 13 amino acids. V gave up 11 bases and J gave up 4 bases; unmatched junction bases: 8. In germline, CDR1 is ENHRY, CDR2 SYGVKD. In DNA, the CDR3 is TGTGCCTCCCAGGGGGAAGGATACAATGAGCAGTTCTTC. It encodes CASQGEGYNEQFF.

In its sample, this clonotype is medium-sized. This chain joins TRBV2 and TRBJ2-3, with D perhaps TRBD2 (5 bases). This CDR3 is 15 amino acids long. Trimming removed 2 bases at V and 5 bases at J, with 14 bases between. Germline V gene sequence: CDR1 SNHLY, CDR2 FYNNEI. The CDR3 spells CASSERMSRGDTQYF. As DNA, the CDR3 is TGTGCCAGCAGTGAAAGGATGAGTCGGGGAGATACGCAGTATTTT.

This clonotype was seen more than once but under ten times. CDR3: CSAMVGANSPLHF. CDR3 nucleotide sequence: TGCAGCGCTATGGTAGGGGCCAATTCACCCCTCCACTTT. This rearrangement joins TRBV29-1 to TRBJ1-6; maybe TRBD1 (5 bases). This CDR3 has 13 amino acids. V gave up 7 bases and J gave up 7 bases, with 14 bases separating them. Germline assignment: CDR1 SQVTM and CDR2 ANQGSEA.

V is TRBV12-3 or TRBV12-4 and J is TRBJ2-5; D remains ambiguous. Between the trimmed V and J ends, which lost 3 bases and 5 bases, there was a span of 7 bases. The CDR3 length is 12 residues. The CDR3: CASSFVPETQYF. The DNA of the CDR3 is TGTGCCAGCAGTTTCGTCCCCGAGACCCAGTACTTC.

This clonotype was seen a few times. The chain uses TRBV27 and TRBJ2-1; 8 nucleotides agree with TRBD2. The CDR3 runs 15 residues. V shed 4 bases and J 0 bases; nucleotides not matched to a gene: 2. Germline values: CDR1 MNHEY, CDR2 SMNVEV (reference sequence). The CDR3 nucleotides read TGTGCCAGCAGTTCAGCGGGGGACTCCTACAATGAGCAGTTCTTC. Its protein product is CASSSAGDSYNEQFF.

This clonotype was seen at least ten times. The chain links TRBV29-1 to TRBJ2-1; tentative D call: TRBD2 (6 bases). Trimming took off 3 bases at V and 5 bases at J, with 11 bases between the two ends. The CDR3 length is 13 residues. Germline lookup yields CDR1 SQVTM and CDR2 ANQGSEA. In nucleotides, the CDR3 is TGCAGCGTTGATCGGTCTAGCGACAATGAGCAGTTCTTC. This sequence encodes CSVDRSSDNEQFF.

This clonotype was observed a few times. V is TRBV28 and J is TRBJ2-3, with 10 bases that match TRBD2. The CDR3 runs to 16 residues. The ends lost 6 bases at V and 2 bases at J; junction bases unmatched: 8. Germline values: CDR1 MDHEN, CDR2 SYDVKM. The CDR3 is CASRPIAGGSTDTQYF. The CDR3 DNA reads as TGTGCCAGCAGGCCCATAGCGGGGGGATCCACAGATACGCAGTATTTT.

This clonotype was found a few times. The V call is TRBV7-2, the J call TRBJ2-2, with D maybe TRBD1 (6 bases). Deletions cut 4 bases from V and 2 bases from J, with 11 bases between. This CDR3 comprises 15 residues. The germline gives CDR1 SGHTA, CDR2 FQGNSA. CDR3: CASSSYRVNTGELFF. The CDR3 nucleotides are TGTGCCAGCAGCTCGTACAGGGTTAACACCGGGGAGCTGTTTTTT.

This chain connects TRBV20-1 to TRBJ2-3, with a possible D match to TRBD2 (5 bases). Germline assignment: CDR1 DFQATT and CDR2 SNEGSKA (reference sequence). V shed 2 bases and J shed 0 bases, with 12 bases lying between them. This CDR3 has 15 residues. DNA for the CDR3: TGCAGTGCTAGACAGGACTCCTTGAGCACAGATACGCAGTATTTT. Protein sequence: CSARQDSLSTDTQYF.

This clonotype turned up a few times. The rearrangement links TRBV12-3 or TRBV12-4 to TRBJ2-7; D is unclear. Trimming took 2 bases from V and 0 from J, leaving 8 bases between them. The CDR3 runs 14 residues. The CDR3 DNA is TGTGCCAGCAGTTTAAGACGCCGCTCCTACGAGCAGTACTTC. Encoded protein: CASSLRRRSYEQYF.

This clonotype came up a few times. The junction does not match germline at one end; this may be a read error. The chain employs TRBV10-3 and TRBJ2-3, with 9 bases fitting TRBD1. The germline V gene encodes CDR1 ENHRY and CDR2 SYGVKD. The CDR3 extends over 15 amino acids. This chain's CDR3 is CAISDPDRGTDTQYF. The DNA of the CDR3 is TGTGCCATCAGTGACCCGGACAGGGGCACGGATACGCAGTATTTT.

The chain couples TRBV19 to TRBJ1-3; D is unresolved. Trimming cost V 3 bases and J 0 bases, with 15 bases left between them. The CDR3 runs to 17 residues. Germline lookup yields CDR1 LNHDA and CDR2 SQIVND (reference sequence). DNA of the CDR3: TGTGCCAGTAGTATTTCGAGTCAGAGCGGCTCTGGAAACACCATATATTTT. It is translated as CASSISSQSGSGNTIYF.

The chain couples TRBV4-2 to TRBJ2-2; 12 nucleotides align to TRBD2. The CDR3 has 19 residues. Germline V gene lookup returns CDR1 LGHNA and CDR2 YNFKEQ. V lost 0 bases and J lost 6; bases outside the gene matches: 11. The CDR3 nucleotides are TGTGCCAGCAGCCAAGAAAGCGCTGTTCTAGCGGGGGGGCCCGGGGAGCTGTTTTTT. Translated: CASSQESAVLAGGPGELFF.

This clonotype was observed a handful of times. The CDR3 DNA is TGTGCCAGCAGCTTAGTCAGCTCGGCGGGTAACTATGGCTACACCTTC. Its protein product is CASSLVSSAGNYGYTF. The chain recombines TRBV7-2 with TRBJ1-2; no clear D gene. V lost 1 base and J lost 1, with 13 bases in between. The CDR3 contains 16 residues. CDR1 SGHTA and CDR2 FQGNSA come from the germline V gene.

The chain joins TRBV6-5 to TRBJ2-7; D remains unclear. The germline V gene encodes CDR1 MNHEY and CDR2 SVGAGI. V was pared by 8 bases and J by 2 bases, with 10 bases between. The CDR3 loop spans 12 amino acids. The CDR3 DNA is TGTGCCAGCCTGGGGTCCACCTACGAGCAGTACTTC. As protein: CASLGSTYEQYF.